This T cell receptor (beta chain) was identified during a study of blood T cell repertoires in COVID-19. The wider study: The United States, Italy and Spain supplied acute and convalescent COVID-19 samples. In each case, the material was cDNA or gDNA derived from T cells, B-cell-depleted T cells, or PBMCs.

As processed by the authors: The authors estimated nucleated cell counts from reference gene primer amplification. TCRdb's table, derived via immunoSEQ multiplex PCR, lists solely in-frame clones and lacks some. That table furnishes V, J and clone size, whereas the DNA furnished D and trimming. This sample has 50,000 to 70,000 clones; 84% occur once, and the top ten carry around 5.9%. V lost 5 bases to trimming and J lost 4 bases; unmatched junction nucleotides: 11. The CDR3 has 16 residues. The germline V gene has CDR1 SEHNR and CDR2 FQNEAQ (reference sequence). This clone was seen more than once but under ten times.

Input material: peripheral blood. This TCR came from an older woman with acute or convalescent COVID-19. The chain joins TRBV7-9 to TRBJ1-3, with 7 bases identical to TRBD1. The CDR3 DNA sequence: TGTGCCAGCAGCGGGACAGAGAGGTTCCTCGGAAACACCATATATTTT. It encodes CASSGTERFLGNTIYF.